The 9 T cell receptor beta chains reported below all come from one sample, sequenced in a study of CD8+ T cells in alopecia areata. In each case, RNA was isolated and then reverse transcribed into cDNA as the sequencing template. Some clones are missing from TCRdb's copy, which holds only in-frame ones; the method was immunoSEQ multiplex PCR. The table shows about 220,000 clones, with 50% to 60% occurring only once. Regarding treatment: oral pan-JAK inhibitor, 5-10 mg twice daily. The input for sequencing was CD4+ T cells sorted from blood, taken at week 4, from a patient treated with tofacitinib. The receptors were sampled from a human donor with alopecia areata.

The chain recombines TRBV11-3 with TRBJ1-4; D is uncertain. The germline gives CDR1 SGHNT, CDR2 YENEEA. V was shortened by 7 bases and J by 7 bases, with 10 bases between the two germline ends. There are 12 residues in the CDR3. In DNA form, the CDR3 reads TGTGCCAGCACCTCCCGTGGTGAAAAACTGTTTTTT. This codes for CASTSRGEKLFF.

The chain has TRBV6-6 and TRBJ1-2; D is unclear. Trimming pared 6 bases from V and 0 bases from J, leaving 8 bases between. The CDR3 contains 13 residues. CDR1 MNHNY and CDR2 SVGAGI come from the germline V gene (reference sequence). This CDR3 reads CASSQQPNYGYTF. DNA of the CDR3: TGTGCCAGCAGCCAACAGCCTAACTATGGCTACACCTTC.

V and J are TRBV5-1 and TRBJ2-7, with a weak D call TRBD2 (5 bases). V was pared by 0 bases and J by 3 bases, with 7 bases between. The CDR3 is 13 amino acids. Germline values: CDR1 SGHRS, CDR2 YFSETQ. CDR3 DNA: TGCGCCAGCAGCTTGGCTGGGAGCTACGAGCAGTACTTC. It specifies CASSLAGSYEQYF.

This chain uses TRBV2 with TRBJ1-6, with a possible D match to TRBD1 (6 bases). V lost 4 bases, J lost 10 bases, and 11 bases lay in between. The CDR3 length is 13 residues. Per the germline V gene, CDR1 is SNHLY and CDR2 is FYNNEI. CDR3 loop: CASSAGVGSPLHF. Written as DNA, the CDR3 is TGTGCCAGCAGTGCAGGGGTGGGCTCACCCCTCCACTTT.

The chain is built from TRBV5-1 and TRBJ2-7; perhaps TRBD1 as D (6 bases). Germline V gene lookup returns CDR1 SGHRS and CDR2 YFSETQ. This CDR3 has 21 residues. Deletions cut 4 bases from V and 4 bases from J, with 36 bases between. The DNA of the CDR3 is TGCGCCAGCAGCCCGGAATGGCGCAGTTTGCAGGGGTCTTCGGATAGTTACGAGCAGTACTTC. Protein sequence: CASSPEWRSLQGSSDSYEQYF. Using reference TRBV5-1 and TRBJ2-7 for the parts outside the CDR3, the full variable domain is KAGVTQTPRYLIKTRGQQVTLSCSPISGHRSVSWYQQTPGQGLQFLFEYFSETQRNKGNFPGRFSGRQFSNSRSEMNVSTLELGDSALYLCASSPEWRSLQGSSDSYEQYFGPGTRLTVT.

As concerns this clone: Other DNA sequences in the same sample also yield this CDR3. The rearrangement uses TRBV9 and TRBJ2-2; D is uncertain. V lost 0 bases and J lost 5, with 2 bases in between. The length of the CDR3 is 12 residues. Germline CDR1 SGDLS, CDR2 YYNGEE. In nucleotides, the CDR3 is TGTGCCAGCAGCGTAGGGACCGGGGAGCTGTTTTTT. Translating gives CASSVGTGELFF.

The rearrangement uses TRBV7-2 and TRBJ1-2; no definite D call. Germline values: CDR1 SGHTA, CDR2 FQGNSA. V lost 1 base, J lost 3 bases, and 6 bases lay in between. The CDR3 is 13 amino acids. The CDR3 region has the DNA TGTGCCAGCAGCTTAGGGATAGACTATGGCTACACCTTC. As protein: CASSLGIDYGYTF.

The rearrangement uses TRBV5-1 and TRBJ2-6; 9 nucleotides line up with TRBD1. The CDR3 runs 16 residues. From germline, CDR1 is SGHRS and CDR2 YFSETQ. Germline trimming cut 7 bases from V and 1 base from J; bases unmatched to any gene: 6. This CDR3 reads CASGTGGGSGANVLTF. The DNA for the CDR3 is TGCGCCAGCGGCACAGGGGGCGGGTCTGGGGCCAACGTCCTGACTTTC.

This clone appeared many times. This rearrangement joins TRBV16 to TRBJ2-5, with D possibly being TRBD1 or TRBD2 (5 bases each). Germline V gene lookup returns CDR1 KGHSY and CDR2 FQNENV. Trimming removed 0 bases at V and 1 base at J, with 6 bases between. The CDR3 consists of 14 residues. CDR3 sequence (DNA): TGTGCCAGCAGCCAATCGGGGGTCCAAGAGACCCAGTACTTC. As protein: CASSQSGVQETQYF. Full variable domain (rest looked up from reference TRBV16 and TRBJ2-5): GEEVAQTPKHLVRGEGQKAKLYCAPIKGHSYVFWYQQVLKNEFKFLISFQNENVFDETGMPKERFSAKCLPNSPCSLEIQATKLEDSAVYFCASSQSGVQETQYFGPGTRLLVL.